This TCR beta chain was recovered during a study of shared clonotypes between healthy human individuals. Generated by immunoSEQ multiplex PCR, the TCRdb table keeps only in-frame clones and is missing some. The sample yields about 490,000 clones, 76% seen once. At least ten counts were recorded for this clone. CDR3 length equals 13 residues. Germline V gene data show CDR1 as GTSNPN and CDR2 as SVGIG (reference sequence). Trimming cost V 2 bases and J 1 base, with 8 bases left between them. The chain joins TRBV30 to TRBJ1-1, with D possibly TRBD1 on 5 matching bases. The sample comprised PBMCs. The clonotype comes from a woman aged 35 to 49 in good health. Some clones in this sample may be carry-over from other donors' samples. CDR3 loop: CAWSPGPNTEAFF. DNA for the CDR3: TGTGCCTGGAGTCCGGGGCCGAACACTGAAGCTTTCTTT.